The 22 T cell receptor beta chains below were found in one sample sequenced in a study of radiotherapy plus CTLA-4 blockade in lung cancer. Profiled with immunoSEQ multiplex PCR; TCRdb holds only in-frame clones, not every one. The table lists around 40,000 clones, approximately 70% of them singletons. Sequences were derived from peripheral blood, sampled from a patient treated with radiotherapy plus ipilimumab. The source of these receptors is a human donor with non-small cell lung cancer who had stable disease on radiotherapy plus ipilimumab.

The V call is TRBV4-1, the J call TRBJ2-2; the match to TRBD2 covers 7 bases. V was clipped by 4 bases and J by 7 bases; unmatched bases: 6. This CDR3 has 14 residues. CDR1 and CDR2 (germline): MGHRA, YSYEKL. CDR3 sequence: CASSPLKRGGELFF. CDR3 DNA: TGCGCCAGCAGCCCACTCAAGCGGGGCGGGGAGCTGTTTTTT.

This chain uses TRBV4-1 with TRBJ1-1; TRBD1 aligns across 7 bases. This CDR3 comprises 14 residues. V shed 4 bases, J shed 7 bases, and the junction held 9 bases outside the gene matches. CDR1 is MGHRA, CDR2 YSYEKL, per germline. CDR3 DNA sequence: TGCGCCAGCAGCCCTCACGGGGACAGTATTGAAGCTTTCTTT. The encoded protein is CASSPHGDSIEAFF.

The gene calls are TRBV11-2 and TRBJ2-7; 7 bases line up with TRBD2. The CDR3 loop spans 11 amino acids. CDR1 and CDR2 (germline): SGHAT, FQNNGV. The CDR3 loop is CASRDYHEQYF. The CDR3 bases are TGTGCTAGCCGGGACTACCACGAGCAGTACTTC.

The chain carries TRBV7-8 and TRBJ2-7; 8 nucleotides match TRBD1. The CDR3 has 15 amino acids. The junction had 11 bases not matched to a gene; V was cut back by 4 bases and J by 6 bases. The germline gives CDR1 SGHVS, CDR2 FQNEAQ. The CDR3 bases are TGTGCCAGCAGCTCCCGGGCAGGGGGCCAGGGCGAGCAGTACTTC. Translated, it gives CASSSRAGGQGEQYF.

The chain carries TRBV5-4 and TRBJ2-7; 8 bases agree with TRBD1. V lost 3 bases, J lost 4 bases, and 3 bases stayed unmatched. CDR1 and CDR2 from the germline V gene are SGHNT and YYREEE (reference sequence). The CDR3 length is 13 residues. Here the CDR3 reads CASSWGQEYEQYF. The DNA for the CDR3 is TGTGCCAGCAGCTGGGGACAGGAGTACGAGCAGTACTTC. Supplemented by reference TRBV5-4 and TRBJ2-7, the full variable domain reads ETGVTQSPTHLIKTRGQQVTLRCSSQSGHNTVSWYQQALGQGPQFIFQYYREEENGRGNFPPRFSGLQFPNYSSELNVNALELDDSALYLCASSWGQEYEQYFGPGTRLTVT.

A few counts support this clone. This chain links TRBV2 with TRBJ1-3; D unclear. Germline V gene sequence: CDR1 SNHLY, CDR2 FYNNEI. This CDR3 is built from 13 residues. V shed 6 bases and J shed 4 bases, with 10 bases lying between them. The CDR3 region has the DNA TGTGCCAGCAGAAGCAGGCCAGGAAACACCATATATTTT. It yields the protein CASRSRPGNTIYF.

This chain links TRBV2 with TRBJ2-1; possibly TRBD2 for D (6 bases). This CDR3 is 17 amino acids long. Germline lookup yields CDR1 SNHLY and CDR2 FYNNEI. Trimming removed 7 bases from V and 6 bases from J, with 25 bases in between. The CDR3: CASTLAGPGKGSNEQFF. The CDR3 DNA sequence: TGTGCCAGCACCTTGGCGGGGCCCGGGAAAGGAAGCAATGAGCAGTTCTTC.

The chain joins TRBV5-1 to TRBJ2-3; D may be TRBD1 (6 bases). Germline V gene lookup returns CDR1 SGHRS and CDR2 YFSETQ. V lost 0 bases to trimming and J lost 3 bases, with 8 bases between them. The CDR3 extends over 14 amino acids. The DNA of the CDR3 is TGCGCCAGCAGCTTGGGGACAGAGACAGATACGCAGTATTTT. Translating gives CASSLGTETDTQYF.

This clone was recorded once. The rearrangement uses TRBV4-2 and TRBJ2-7, with TRBD2 matching over 10 bases. Judging by the DNA end, TRBJ2-5 fits better; the J call may be wrong. The CDR3 consists of 16 residues. Germline V gene data show CDR1 as LGHNA and CDR2 as YNFKEQ. The CDR3 loop reads CASSSWTSGVRETQYF. The CDR3 bases are TGTGCCAGCAGCTCCTGGACTAGCGGCGTTCGGGAGACCCAGTACTTC.

The V call is TRBV4-2, the J call TRBJ2-5; 7 bases agree with TRBD1. The CDR3 extends over 16 amino acids. J lost 2 bases, V lost 4 bases, and 10 bases had no gene match. CDR1 and CDR2 from the germline V gene are LGHNA and YNFKEQ. The DNA of the CDR3 is TGTGCCAGCAGCCGCTCGGACTTGGGACAGCAAGAGACCCAGTACTTC. Protein: CASSRSDLGQQETQYF.

CDR3 sequence (DNA): TGTGCCAGCAGCGCCCTCACCGCACATCCGCAGTATTTT. This gives the protein CASSALTAHPQYF. V gene TRBV7-2 combines with J gene TRBJ2-3, with D unclear. The V end lost 5 bases, the J end lost 10 bases, and 16 bases lay between the germline ends. CDR3 length equals 13 residues. Germline CDR1 is SGHTA and CDR2 is FQGNSA.

The rearrangement links TRBV2 to TRBJ2-3; no clear D gene. The germline V and J ends were trimmed by 4 bases and 3 bases, with 11 bases remaining between them. Germline V gene sequence: CDR1 SNHLY, CDR2 FYNNEI. The CDR3 totals 14 residues. CDR3 amino acids: CASSGLQQTDTQYF. CDR3 in DNA: TGTGCCAGCAGTGGGCTCCAACAGACAGATACGCAGTATTTT.

V and J are TRBV6-4 and TRBJ1-1; D gene uncertain. Germline-derived CDR1 and CDR2 are MRHNA and SNTAGT. Trimming took 5 bases from V and 2 from J, leaving 9 bases between them. CDR3 length: 13 amino acids. This CDR3 is CASSHGANTEAFF. Written as DNA, the CDR3 is TGTGCCAGCAGTCACGGAGCCAACACTGAAGCTTTCTTT.

CDR3 coding DNA: TGCAGCGTTGAAGGACAGGGGACAGATACGCAGTATTTT. It translates to CSVEGQGTDTQYF. V gene TRBV29-1 combines with J gene TRBJ2-3; 8 nucleotides line up with TRBD1. Germline CDR1 and CDR2: SQVTM and ANQGSEA. V shed 1 base and J 3 bases; nucleotides not matched to a gene: 0. This CDR3 comprises 13 residues.

The table lists this clone with a few counts. The chain couples TRBV21-1 to TRBJ1-2. TRBV21-1 is a known pseudogene. The CDR3 has 15 amino acids. CDR3 loop: CASSKKGGQVNGYTF. In DNA, the CDR3 is TGTGCCAGCAGCAAAAAGGGGGGGCAGGTAAATGGCTACACCTTC.

In this sample, this clone turned up a few times. The rearrangement joins TRBV7-6 to TRBJ2-7; 10 nucleotides line up with TRBD1. This CDR3 spans 14 amino acids. The junction had 6 bases not matched to a gene; V was cut back by 5 bases and J by 5 bases. CDR1 is SGHVS and CDR2 is FNYEAQ in the germline V gene. This CDR3 is CASSIRTGGNEQYF. The CDR3 nucleotides are TGTGCCAGCAGCATCCGGACAGGGGGGAACGAGCAGTACTTC.

The rearrangement joins TRBV9 to TRBJ2-7, with a weak D call TRBD2 (6 bases). The CDR3 runs to 13 residues. The ends were cut back, 4 bases at V and 3 bases at J, with 11 bases in the middle. Germline V lookup: CDR1 SGDLS, CDR2 YYNGEE. CDR3 sequence: CASSPAGFYEQYF. CDR3 sequence (DNA): TGTGCCAGCAGCCCAGCGGGCTTCTACGAGCAGTACTTC.

This chain joins TRBV10-1 and TRBJ2-4, with 10 positions matching TRBD1. This CDR3 has 14 residues. Per the germline V gene, CDR1 is WNHNN and CDR2 is SYGVQD (reference sequence). V was clipped by 4 bases and J by 11 bases; unmatched bases: 8. In DNA, the CDR3 is TGCGCCAGCAGTGGGGGGGACAGGGGAGCGTTTCAGTACTTC. The encoded protein is CASSGGDRGAFQYF.

The chain is built from TRBV9 and TRBJ2-5, with D possibly TRBD1 on 8 matching bases. Per the germline V gene, CDR1 is SGDLS and CDR2 is YYNGEE. Trimming took off 0 bases at V and 2 bases at J, with 17 bases between the two ends. This CDR3 comprises 17 residues. In DNA form, the CDR3 reads TGTGCCAGCAGCGTAGCCCTGGACAGGGAGGGACAAGAGACCCAGTACTTC. Encoded protein: CASSVALDREGQETQYF.

This clone was found once. This chain uses TRBV2 with TRBJ1-2; 7 bases fit TRBD1. The CDR3 is made up of 14 amino acids. The germline gives CDR1 SNHLY, CDR2 FYNNEI. V shed 6 bases, J shed 4 bases, and the junction held 8 bases outside the gene matches. The CDR3 DNA sequence: TGTGCCAGCAGCTTAGGGACAGAACTCTATGGCTACACCTTC. Encoded protein: CASSLGTELYGYTF.

The chain employs TRBV4-2 and TRBJ2-1; 8 bases are a match to TRBD2. The CDR3 extends over 17 amino acids. The V segment lost 0 bases and the J segment 6 bases; nucleotides outside the gene matches: 10. Germline CDR1 LGHNA, CDR2 YNFKEQ. The CDR3 DNA reads as TGTGCCAGCAGCCAAGAAGGAGGACGGGGGGGACTCAATGAGCAGTTCTTC. Translated, it gives CASSQEGGRGGLNEQFF.

This clone occurred once. The rearrangement joins TRBV2 to TRBJ1-5; 10 nucleotides align to TRBD1. The CDR3 extends over 17 amino acids. The V gene end was trimmed by 5 bases and the J gene end by 0 bases; junction bases not matched to a gene: 7. Germline assignment: CDR1 SNHLY and CDR2 FYNNEI. CDR3: CASSSGQGLYSNQPQHF. The CDR3 nucleotides read TGTGCCAGCAGTTCGGGACAGGGGCTCTATAGCAATCAGCCCCAGCATTTT.